The 21 T cell receptor beta chains below come from one sample, sequenced in a study of CD8 T cells in ankylosing spondylitis. General observations from the study: Made up of about eight highly homologous variants, a TCR beta motif appeared characteristic of ankylosing spondylitis blood.

TCRdb called the 5' RACE reads again in MiXCR, with one record for every CDR3 protein. In the table there are roughly 470,000 distinct CDR3 sequences, roughly 27% of which are singletons. Their antigens are not known. Sequenced material: blood, either unsorted or a sorted T cell fraction (not recorded which). These receptors were obtained from a male donor with ankylosing spondylitis.

The sample holds a few counts of this clonotype. J is TRBJ1-5 and V is TRBV11-2, with 8 bases identical to TRBD1. CDR1 SGHAT and CDR2 FQNNGV come from the germline V gene. Unmatched junction bases numbered 10, after V lost 6 bases and J lost 6 bases. The CDR3 totals 15 residues. The CDR3 here is CASSRTGSMGQPQHF. For the CDR3, the DNA is TGTGCCAGCAGTAGGACAGGGTCGATGGGTCAGCCCCAGCATTTT.

This chain uses TRBV6-4 with TRBJ2-1, with a weak D call TRBD2 (5 bases). Germline V CDR1 and CDR2: MRHNA, SNTAGT. The ends were cut back, 7 bases at V and 3 bases at J, with 19 bases in the middle. This CDR3 is 16 amino acids long. CDR3 amino acids: CASTVLGREIYNEQFF. The CDR3 DNA reads TGTGCCAGCACCGTCCTTGGAAGGGAGATCTACAATGAGCAGTTCTTC.

The chain recombines TRBV20-1 with TRBJ2-2; TRBD2 is a possible D gene (5 bases). CDR3 size: 16 residues. Germline CDR1 DFQATT, CDR2 SNEGSKA (reference sequence). Trimming removed 2 bases from V and 7 bases from J, with 20 bases in between. CDR3 sequence: CSARNQRRATGGELFF. The DNA for the CDR3 is TGCAGTGCTAGAAACCAAAGGCGGGCAACGGGCGGGGAGCTGTTTTTT.

This clonotype occurred a few times. The J gene is TRBJ2-3, the V gene TRBV16; no definite D call. The CDR3 extends over 14 amino acids. The V gene lost 2 bases and the J gene lost 6 bases, with 12 bases spanning the gap. Per the germline V gene, CDR1 is KGHSY and CDR2 is FQNENV. The CDR3 sequence is CASSQQSRFDTQYF. CDR3 DNA sequence: TGTGCCAGCAGCCAACAGAGCCGGTTTGATACGCAGTATTTT. Looking up the rest from reference TRBV16 and TRBJ2-3 gives the full variable domain: GEEVAQTPKHLVRGEGQKAKLYCAPIKGHSYVFWYQQVLKNEFKFLISFQNENVFDETGMPKERFSAKCLPNSPCSLEIQATKLEDSAVYFCASSQQSRFDTQYFGPGTRLTVL.

This sequence joins TRBV9 and TRBJ1-5, with a weak D call TRBD1 (5 bases). The CDR3 covers 15 residues. Per germline, CDR1 SGDLS and CDR2 YYNGEE. V was clipped by 0 bases and J by 9 bases, with 16 bases between them. The CDR3 sequence: CASSVGDAGSGPQHF. In nucleotides, the CDR3 is TGTGCCAGCAGCGTAGGGGACGCGGGTAGCGGGCCCCAGCATTTT.

This chain's CDR3 is CASSQVPRRDSGYTF. The DNA of the CDR3 is TGCGCCAGCAGCCAAGTCCCCCGCAGGGATAGTGGCTACACCTTC. The chain employs TRBV4-1 and TRBJ1-2; tentatively, D is TRBD1 (5 bases). Germline V CDR1 and CDR2: MGHRA, YSYEKL. The CDR3 length is 15 residues. V was clipped by 1 base and J by 7 bases, with 16 bases between them.

The gene calls are TRBV6-6 and TRBJ2-3, with no clear D. The V gene lost 8 bases and the J gene lost 0 bases, with 9 bases spanning the gap. Germline loops: CDR1 MNHNY, CDR2 SVGAGI (reference sequence). The length of the CDR3 is 13 residues. CDR3 sequence (DNA): TGTGCCAGCTGGGGAACTAGCACAGATACGCAGTATTTT. It codes for CASWGTSTDTQYF.

The chain carries TRBV2 and TRBJ2-3, with 7 bases lining up with TRBD2. Germline trimming cut 1 base from V and 9 bases from J; bases unmatched to any gene: 1. CDR3 length equals 12 residues. CDR1 is SNHLY, CDR2 FYNNEI, per germline. Here the CDR3 DNA reads TGTGCCAGCAGTGAAGGGGAGGGGACGCAGTATTTT. Amino acid sequence: CASSEGEGTQYF.

The V call is TRBV6-1, the J call TRBJ1-6; a weak D match, TRBD1 (6 bases). Deletions cut 3 bases from V and 7 bases from J, with 10 bases between. The length of the CDR3 is 14 residues. Germline assignment: CDR1 MNHNS and CDR2 SASEGT. The CDR3 DNA reads as TGTGCCAGCAGTGACAGGGGAGGGAATTCACCCCTCCACTTT. It codes for CASSDRGGNSPLHF.

The sample holds a few counts of this clonotype. This CDR3 is CASSVVSQGSNEQFF. Written as DNA, the CDR3 is TGTGCCAGCAGCGTAGTTTCCCAGGGGAGCAATGAGCAGTTCTTC. The chain couples TRBV9 to TRBJ2-1, with D possibly being TRBD1 (6 bases). The CDR3 spans 15 residues. The V gene's germline CDR1 is SGDLS and CDR2 YYNGEE. V shed 0 bases and J shed 6 bases, with 13 bases lying between them.

The table lists this clonotype with a few counts. The rearrangement joins TRBV20-1 to TRBJ2-3; D not certain. This CDR3 spans 12 amino acids. Germline V lookup: CDR1 DFQATT, CDR2 SNEGSKA (reference sequence). V lost 3 bases and J lost 1, with 5 bases in between. The CDR3 bases are TGCAGTGCTAGTCGGGGCACAGATACGCAGTATTTT. It yields the protein CSASRGTDTQYF.

This clonotype has a handful of counts. J is TRBJ2-3 and V is TRBV7-9; tentatively, D is TRBD1 (6 bases). The V gene lost 4 bases and the J gene lost 2 bases, with 13 bases spanning the gap. Per the germline V gene, CDR1 is SEHNR and CDR2 is FQNEAQ (reference sequence). This CDR3 has 15 residues. CDR3: CASSSGVFNTDTQYF. CDR3 coding DNA: TGTGCCAGCAGCTCAGGGGTCTTCAACACAGATACGCAGTATTTT.

The genes are TRBV11-1 and TRBJ1-6; 10 bases fit TRBD1. The germline V gene has CDR1 SGHAT and CDR2 FQDESV (reference sequence). J was trimmed by 4 bases and V by 3 bases; bases with no gene match: 9. The CDR3 runs 18 residues. CDR3 amino acids: CASSFRDRGGGYNSPLHF. CDR3 DNA sequence: TGTGCCAGCAGCTTCCGGGACAGGGGAGGGGGATATAATTCACCCCTCCACTTT.

The genes are TRBV20-1 and TRBJ2-7, with 7 bases that match TRBD2. The trim removed 7 bases at V and 1 base at J, leaving 16 bases unmatched. CDR3 length: 16 amino acids. Germline-derived CDR1 and CDR2 are DFQATT and SNEGSKA (reference sequence). The CDR3 sequence: CSVPRRGGGGSYEQYF. In DNA form, the CDR3 reads TGCAGTGTACCCCGTCGGGGCGGGGGAGGGTCCTACGAGCAGTACTTC.

A remark on this clonotype: The junction departs from the called germline gene at one end, perhaps through a read error. The chain is built from TRBV5-1 and TRBJ2-2; 10 bases fit TRBD2. CDR3 length equals 16 residues. Per the germline V gene, CDR1 is SGHRS and CDR2 is YFSETQ. CDR3 coding DNA: TGCGCCAGCACCTTGCTAGCGGGAGCGAACACCGGGGAGCTGTTTTTT. This encodes CASTLLAGANTGELFF. The entire variable domain, with the rest obtained from reference TRBV5-1 and TRBJ2-2, is as follows: KAGVTQTPRYLIKTRGQQVTLSCSPISGHRSVSWYQQTPGQGLQFLFEYFSETQRNKGNFPGRFSGRQFSNSRSEMNVSTLELGDSALYLCASTLLAGANTGELFFGEGSRLTVL.

V gene TRBV12-3 or TRBV12-4 combines with J gene TRBJ2-4; D is perhaps TRBD1 (5 bases). The CDR3 runs 16 residues. The germline V and J ends were trimmed by 0 bases and 1 base, with 10 bases remaining between them. CDR3 in amino acids: CASSLAAGIAKNIQYF. The CDR3 DNA reads as TGTGCCAGCAGTTTAGCGGCAGGGATCGCCAAAAACATTCAGTACTTC.

This clonotype was detected once. At one boundary the junction diverges from the germline segment, which might be a read error. This chain links TRBV3-1 with TRBJ1-2; 9 bases line up with TRBD1. The CDR3 sequence is 12 residues long. Germline V gene data show CDR1 as LGHDT and CDR2 as YNNKEL (reference sequence). CDR3 sequence: CASSRYGQGLAF. The CDR3 DNA follows: TGTGCCAGCAGCCGGTACGGACAGGGGTTGGCCTTC.

The table lists this clonotype with a few counts. The chain carries TRBV7-8 and TRBJ1-5; 8 bases agree with TRBD1. Germline lookup yields CDR1 SGHVS and CDR2 FQNEAQ. The V gene end was trimmed by 4 bases and the J gene end by 0 bases; junction bases not matched to a gene: 5. The CDR3 extends over 16 amino acids. CDR3 protein: CASSSWTGHSNQPQHF. The CDR3, as DNA: TGTGCCAGCAGCTCATGGACAGGGCATAGCAATCAGCCCCAGCATTTT. Full variable domain (rest looked up from reference TRBV7-8 and TRBJ1-5): GAGVSQSPRYKVAKRGQDVALRCDPISGHVSLFWYQQALGQGPEFLTYFQNEAQLDKSGLPSDRFFAERPEGSVSTLKIQRTQQEDSAVYLCASSSWTGHSNQPQHFGDGTRLSIL.

In DNA form, the CDR3 reads TGCAGTGCTTCTATAGCGGGACGGGGGACCCAGTACTTC. Amino acid sequence: CSASIAGRGTQYF. The V and J genes are TRBV20-1 and TRBJ2-5; 8 bases fit TRBD2. Germline CDR1 is DFQATT and CDR2 is SNEGSKA (reference sequence). The CDR3 is made up of 13 amino acids. Trimming removed 5 bases from V and 7 bases from J; junction bases left unmatched: 9.

J is TRBJ2-1 and V is TRBV11-2, with 10 positions matching TRBD1. Germline CDR1 SGHAT, CDR2 FQNNGV. The CDR3 is 16 residues long. With 5 bases clipped from V and 4 bases from J, the junction kept 8 bases outside the gene matches. The CDR3 DNA is TGTGCCAGCAGCAGACCGGGACAGGGGTTATACAATGAGCAGTTCTTC. Translating gives CASSRPGQGLYNEQFF.

This sequence joins TRBV19 and TRBJ1-2; a possible D gene is TRBD1 (6 bases). CDR1 is LNHDA, CDR2 SQIVND, per germline (reference sequence). The CDR3 totals 15 residues. V lost 8 bases and J 1 base, leaving 17 bases between the germline ends. The CDR3 sequence: CASGGRGEYNYGYTF. The CDR3 DNA reads as TGTGCCAGTGGTGGCAGGGGAGAGTATAACTATGGCTACACCTTC. Looking up the rest from reference TRBV19 and TRBJ1-2 gives the full variable domain: DGGITQSPKYLFRKEGQNVTLSCEQNLNHDAMYWYRQDPGQGLRLIYYSQIVNDFQKGDIAEGYSVSREKKESFPLTVTSAQKNPTAFYLCASGGRGEYNYGYTFGSGTRLTVV.